This T cell receptor beta chain was recovered during a study of cytomegalovirus exposure and HLA in healthy donors. Notes on the study in general: Owing to their indistinguishability, certain V segments, notably TRBV6-2 and TRBV6-3, were excluded. Later genetic work tied a missense DCLRE1C variant to beta-chain V and J trimming.

Primers: 60 Vbeta forward and 13 Jbeta reverse. The data were produced by immunoSEQ multiplex PCR, yet TCRdb's version contains in-frame clones alone and is incomplete. The sample includes about 150,000 clones, roughly 77% seen only once; the top ten take approximately 7.7%. This CDR3 has 15 amino acids. Germline-derived CDR1 and CDR2 are SGHAT and FQNNGV. V trimming: 3 bases; J trimming: 2 bases; junction bases outside the gene matches: 5. Notes on this clone: Antigen unknown.

The chain employs TRBV11-2 and TRBJ1-1; TRBD1 aligns across 8 bases. This clonotype was sampled from a man aged 25-40 years in good health and CMV-seropositive. The source material was PBMCs. The CDR3 nucleotides read TGTGCCAGCAGCTTCAGGACAGGGATTAACACTGAAGCTTTCTTT. It translates to CASSFRTGINTEAFF. The full variable domain, completed using reference TRBV11-2 and TRBJ1-1, is EAGVAQSPRYKIIEKRQSVAFWCNPISGHATLYWYQQILGQGPKLLIQFQNNGVVDDSQLPKDRFSAERLKGVDSTLKIQPAKLEDSAVYLCASSFRTGINTEAFFGQGTRLTVV.